Listed here are 17 T cell receptor beta chains from one sample, sequenced in a study of T cell repertoires in cytomegalovirus infection. TCRdb reprocessed the reads with MiXCR, giving one entry per CDR3 protein. The table has approximately 500,000 distinct CDR3 sequences, 16% seen once. The sequenced sample was CD8+ T cells from PBMCs. Receptor source: a human donor in good health (CMV status not recorded). Some clones in this sample may be carry-over from other donors' samples.

This clonotype has at least ten counts. The J gene is TRBJ2-1, the V gene TRBV28, with D perhaps TRBD2 (6 bases). The CDR3 contains 15 residues. Trimming removed 7 bases from V and 0 bases from J, with 13 bases in between. Germline V gene sequence: CDR1 MDHEN, CDR2 SYDVKM. CDR3 loop: CASTTGDFSYNEQFF. The CDR3, as DNA: TGTGCCAGCACCACCGGGGACTTCTCCTACAATGAGCAGTTCTTC.

The chain joins TRBV14 to TRBJ1-1; D remains ambiguous. V lost 0 bases and J lost 0, with 11 bases in between. Germline V gene sequence: CDR1 SGHDN, CDR2 FVKESK. CDR3 length: 16 amino acids. The CDR3 DNA reads as TGTGCCAGCAGCCAAGACCACGCCGTTTTGAACACTGAAGCTTTCTTT. This gives the protein CASSQDHAVLNTEAFF.

In its sample, this clonotype was seen many times. This chain uses TRBV10-3 with TRBJ2-7, with 9 bases matching TRBD1. The germline gives CDR1 ENHRY, CDR2 SYGVKD. Unmatched junction bases numbered 4, after V lost 3 bases and J lost 4 bases. This CDR3 has 14 residues. The CDR3 DNA follows: TGTGCCATCAGTGACCCGGGACAGGGTTACGAGCAGTACTTC. Encoded protein: CAISDPGQGYEQYF.

This clonotype was recorded many times. An end of the junction differs from the germline gene, which may be a read error. V gene TRBV4-1 combines with J gene TRBJ1-5; no reliable D call. There are 15 residues in the CDR3. In germline, CDR1 is MGHRA, CDR2 YSYEKL. The CDR3 DNA follows: TGTGCCAGCAGCCAAGAGGGCCAGAACAATCAGCCCCAGCATTTT. Translated, it gives CASSQEGQNNQPQHF.

CDR3 nucleotides: TGTGCCAGCAGCCCTCGGACAGGGAGATTACAGGATGAAGCTTTCTTT. Amino acid sequence: CASSPRTGRLQDEAFF. The V call is TRBV14, the J call TRBJ1-1; TRBD1 agrees at 8 bases. CDR3 length: 16 amino acids. J gave up 7 bases and V 4 bases, and 14 bases lay outside the gene matches. Germline CDR1 reads SGHDN; CDR2 reads FVKESK.

This clonotype has a handful of counts. The V call is TRBV19, the J call TRBJ1-5; 7 bases map to TRBD1. Germline V lookup: CDR1 LNHDA, CDR2 SQIVND (reference sequence). The J segment lost 6 bases and the V segment lost 9 bases, leaving 11 bases of the junction unmatched. This CDR3 is 14 amino acids long. The CDR3 region has the DNA TGTGCCAGCCGTGACAGGGTGGGGACTCAGCCCCAGCATTTT. It yields the protein CASRDRVGTQPQHF.

This chain links TRBV10-3 with TRBJ2-3; D call uncertain. Germline V gene lookup returns CDR1 ENHRY and CDR2 SYGVKD. V lost 4 bases, J lost 1 base, and 9 bases lay in between. The length of the CDR3 is 14 residues. Written as DNA, the CDR3 is TGTGCCATCAGTGGGCTAGACCGCACAGATACGCAGTATTTT. Protein sequence: CAISGLDRTDTQYF.

The rearrangement links TRBV5-1 to TRBJ2-3; the match to TRBD2 covers 7 bases. Germline V gene sequence: CDR1 SGHRS, CDR2 YFSETQ. V trimming: 10 bases; J trimming: 2 bases; junction bases outside the gene matches: 16. The CDR3 is 16 residues long. CDR3 protein: CAGTRTGDYITDTQYF. The CDR3 DNA is TGCGCCGGCACCCGGACGGGGGACTACATCACAGATACGCAGTATTTT. Drawing the rest from reference TRBV5-1 and TRBJ2-3, the complete variable domain is KAGVTQTPRYLIKTRGQQVTLSCSPISGHRSVSWYQQTPGQGLQFLFEYFSETQRNKGNFPGRFSGRQFSNSRSEMNVSTLELGDSALYLCAGTRTGDYITDTQYFGPGTRLTVL.

This clonotype was recorded at least ten times. This chain uses TRBV6-4 with TRBJ2-3; 9 nucleotides align to TRBD2. The CDR3 has 14 residues. Germline loops: CDR1 MRHNA, CDR2 SNTAGT. V was clipped by 3 bases and J by 4 bases; unmatched bases: 2. DNA of the CDR3: TGTGCCAGCAGTGAGGTAGCGGGAGCAGATACGCAGTATTTT. Translating gives CASSEVAGADTQYF.

This clonotype came up many times. This chain joins TRBV6-1 and TRBJ1-5; tentative D call: TRBD1 (6 bases). The CDR3 runs 15 residues. Germline-derived CDR1 and CDR2 are MNHNS and SASEGT. Trimming removed 8 bases from V and 5 bases from J, with 19 bases in between. CDR3 bases: TGTGCCAGCCCCCTGCTACAGGGTTTCGATCAGCCCCAGCATTTT. It is translated as CASPLLQGFDQPQHF.

This clonotype appeared many times. The chain combines TRBV7-6 with TRBJ1-1, with 7 bases aligning to TRBD1. Looked up from germline, CDR1 is SGHVS and CDR2 is FNYEAQ. V dropped 7 bases and J dropped 8; count of bases not matched to a gene: 10. This CDR3 region has 13 residues. The DNA for the CDR3 is TGTGCCAGCATCCTCCATCCCAGGGGGGAAGCTTTCTTT. Translation: CASILHPRGEAFF.

J is TRBJ2-5 and V is TRBV5-5; 10 positions agree with TRBD2. CDR1 is SGHKS and CDR2 is YYEKEE in the germline V gene (reference sequence). The J segment lost 3 bases and the V segment lost 6 bases, leaving 11 bases of the junction unmatched. CDR3 length: 16 amino acids. CDR3 in DNA: TGTGCCAGCACCCAGGGGGATACTAGCGGGGAAGAGACCCAGTACTTC. Protein product: CASTQGDTSGEETQYF.

This clonotype has at least ten counts. This rearrangement joins TRBV12-5 to TRBJ2-7; D gene ambiguous. The V gene lost 4 bases and the J gene lost 3 bases, with 4 bases spanning the gap. The CDR3 spans 11 residues. CDR1 LGHNT and CDR2 FRNRAP come from the germline V gene. The CDR3 nucleotides are TGTGCTAGTGGTTGGAGCTACGAGCAGTACTTC. Translating gives CASGWSYEQYF.

This clonotype was recorded a few times. The chain combines TRBV12-3 or TRBV12-4 with TRBJ2-1; TRBD2 matches at 8 bases. V shed 7 bases, J shed 7 bases, and the junction held 9 bases outside the gene matches. The CDR3 has 14 amino acids. Here the CDR3 reads CASTNVAGRNEQFF. The DNA of the CDR3 is TGTGCCAGCACCAATGTAGCGGGGCGTAATGAGCAGTTCTTC.

Many counts were recorded for this clonotype. The genes are TRBV19 and TRBJ2-7; TRBD2 is a possible D gene (5 bases). Germline V CDR1 and CDR2: LNHDA, SQIVND (reference sequence). The CDR3 has 15 amino acids. The V end was cut by 5 bases, the J end by 4 bases, with 18 bases between. The CDR3 sequence: CASSEIGRGVYEQYF. The CDR3 coding sequence is TGTGCCAGTAGTGAAATTGGACGGGGAGTTTACGAGCAGTACTTC. Variable domain in full (rest from reference TRBV19 and TRBJ2-7): DGGITQSPKYLFRKEGQNVTLSCEQNLNHDAMYWYRQDPGQGLRLIYYSQIVNDFQKGDIAEGYSVSREKKESFPLTVTSAQKNPTAFYLCASSEIGRGVYEQYFGPGTRLTVT.

This clonotype was seen at least ten times. The rearrangement uses TRBV4-1 and TRBJ1-1, with D maybe TRBD1 (5 bases). Germline CDR1 is MGHRA and CDR2 is YSYEKL. V was shortened by 2 bases and J by 1 base, with 11 bases between the two germline ends. There are 15 residues in the CDR3. The CDR3 region has the DNA TGCGCCAGCAGCCAACAGGACACCTGGAACACTGAAGCTTTCTTT. Its protein is CASSQQDTWNTEAFF.

Here the CDR3 reads CASSPDGFSRVNTEAFF. CDR3 coding DNA: TGTGCCAGCAGCCCAGACGGATTCAGCCGGGTGAACACTGAAGCTTTCTTT. The chain carries TRBV3-1 and TRBJ1-1, with no clear D. V lost 4 bases and J 0 bases, leaving 18 bases between the germline ends. The CDR3 spans 17 residues. CDR1 is LGHDT, CDR2 YNNKEL, per germline (reference sequence).